This T cell receptor beta chain is from a study of T-cell memory formation after mild COVID-19. TCRdb re-derived calls from the 5' RACE reads in MiXCR, one entry per CDR3 protein. The sample has 380,000 or so distinct CDR3 sequences; 13% to 15% are singletons. The sample holds many counts of this clonotype. Its antigen is as yet unknown. With 0 bases clipped from V and 1 base from J, the junction kept 1 base outside the gene matches. The CDR3 sequence is 15 residues long. The germline gives CDR1 SGHRS, CDR2 YFSETQ. Study-level results: That cross-reactive memory joined was suggested by some responding clones appearing in pre-infection memory.

The chain employs TRBV5-1 and TRBJ2-1; 7 bases agree with TRBD1. Sequenced input: PBMCs or a T cell subset sorted from them (not recorded which). The sequence was obtained from a man younger than 35 who had mild COVID-19 (a few samples of this study predate the infection). Cell type and time point are not known. The DNA for the CDR3 is TGCGCCAGCAGCTTGGTGACAGGGTCCTACAATGAGCAGTTCTTC. Translating it yields CASSLVTGSYNEQFF.